Detailed here is one T cell receptor beta chain. Its antigen is unknown. This entry comes from a study of vaccination and CD4 T cells after COVID-19. With the Oncomine TCR Beta short-read assay, DNA from cultured CD4+ T cells was sequenced. TCRdb independently ran MiXCR on the PCR reads; one entry per CDR3 protein. The sample lists about 20,000 distinct CDR3 sequences, less than 50% occurring once. Study-level results: Post-vaccination reactive clonotypes (median around 40) did not differ significantly from post-infection (around 23).

The sample's treatment: roughly 10-day PBMC culture with coronavirus spike peptide pools or control peptides (ViraFEST assay). ViraFEST stimulated the growth of antigen-specific T cells using peptide pools and subsequently profiled their TCRs by sequencing. Trimming pared 6 bases from V and 7 bases from J, leaving 10 bases between. Germline V gene sequence: CDR1 SGHTA, CDR2 FQGNSA. This CDR3 comprises 11 residues. This receptor was taken from a human donor who had recovered from COVID-19. The chain has TRBV7-2 and TRBJ2-7; TRBD1 might be the D (6 bases). Sequencing was performed on CD4+ T cells from blood, cultured in vitro. The CDR3 DNA sequence: TGTGCCAGCAGGCAGGGGTTAGAGCAGTACTTC. Translating it yields CASRQGLEQYF.